This T cell receptor delta chain was obtained from a study of gamma-delta T cells after stem cell transplantation. Relative to its sample, this clone is medium-sized. TCRdb fed the RT-PCR reads to CATT. The table has 3,400 or so delta-chain clones, 21% seen once. Germline loops: CDR1 GEAIGNYY, CDR2 EKD. J gave up 0 bases and V 4 bases, and 7 bases lay outside the gene matches. The CDR3 consists of 17 residues. This sequence originates from a human donor. It is not recorded whose cells these are; they may come from a transplant donor. The specimen sequenced was gamma-delta T cells. The chain carries TRDV2 and TRDJ1; 13 bases align to TRDD3. The chain's CDR3 is CACESLGDTMYTDKLIF. CDR3 coding DNA: TGTGCCTGTGAGTCACTGGGGGATACGATGTACACCGATAAACTCATCTTT.